This record concerns one TCR beta chain sequence. What it recognizes is unknown. TCRbeta libraries were built with three rounds of nested PCR, modified from ARM-PCR. In TCRdb, the multiplex PCR reads were re-called with MiXCR into one record per CDR3 protein. The data show under 150,000 distinct CDR3 sequences, around 67% seen once. The template was RNA from unsorted bulk tissue. This sample stems from a study of tumor and adjacent non-tumor tissue in lung cancer. J lost 11 bases, V lost 8 bases, and 8 bases had no gene match. The CDR3 contains 11 residues. CDR1 and CDR2 (germline): MNHNS, SASEGT. General study results and limits: Normal lung showed higher cumulative top 100 clone frequency than tumor.

This sequence originates from a man in his 60s with small cell lung cancer. This chain uses TRBV6-1 with TRBJ1-2, with 7 positions matching TRBD1. Specimen: lung tumor tissue. CDR3 in amino acids: CASSFAGGYTF. The CDR3 nucleotides are TGTGCCAGCTCGTTTGCAGGGGGATACACCTTC.